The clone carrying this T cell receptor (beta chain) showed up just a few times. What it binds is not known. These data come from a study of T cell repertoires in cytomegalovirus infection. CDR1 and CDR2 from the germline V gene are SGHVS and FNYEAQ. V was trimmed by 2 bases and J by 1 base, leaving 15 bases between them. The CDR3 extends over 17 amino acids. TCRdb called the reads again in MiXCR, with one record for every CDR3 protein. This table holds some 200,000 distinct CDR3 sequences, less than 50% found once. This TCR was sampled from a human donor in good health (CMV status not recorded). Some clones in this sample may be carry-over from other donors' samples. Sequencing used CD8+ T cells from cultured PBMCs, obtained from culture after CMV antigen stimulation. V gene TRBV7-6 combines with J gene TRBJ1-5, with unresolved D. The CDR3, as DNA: TGTGCCAGCAGCTTACGCCGGTCCGGGTCAAGCAATCAGCCCCAGCATTTT. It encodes CASSLRRSGSSNQPQHF.